The rows below give T cell receptor beta chains drawn from one sample of a study of Graves' ophthalmopathy and Graves' hyperthyroidism. TCRdb called the multiplex PCR reads again in MiXCR, with one record for every CDR3 protein. The table lists approximately 330,000 distinct CDR3 sequences, 17% of them singletons. Specimen: peripheral blood. Every receptor here comes from an adult man with Graves' ophthalmopathy. CDR3s include the opening cysteine and the closing phenylalanine or tryptophan. The order of the fields is clone size, V gene, D gene, J gene, CDR3 protein, CDR3 DNA. D genes are given only for firm matches. A clone size is listed for some rows: how often the clone was seen (once, few, many), or a class if it is expanded.

size: many
V: TRBV6-2/TRBV6-3
D: TRBD1
J: TRBJ2-7
CDR3: CASRKTGATYEQYF
DNA: TGTGCCAGCAGAAAGACAGGGGCCACCTACGAGCAGTACTTC

size: many
V: TRBV7-2
D: TRBD1
J: TRBJ2-7
CDR3: CASSSQGTALEQYF
DNA: TGTGCCAGCAGCTCACAGGGGACGGCGCTCGAGCAGTACTTC

size: many
V: TRBV27
D: NA
J: TRBJ2-2
CDR3: CASSLSRVNTGELFF
DNA: TGTGCCAGCAGTTTATCGCGCGTGAACACCGGGGAGCTGTTTTTT

size: many
V: TRBV20-1
D: TRBD2
J: TRBJ2-5
CDR3: CSAQREGRETQYF
DNA: TGCAGTGCTCAGCGGGAGGGACGAGAGACCCAGTACTTC

size: many
V: TRBV29-1
D: NA
J: TRBJ2-3
CDR3: CSVEDPGVSPTDTQYF
DNA: TGCAGCGTTGAAGATCCGGGGGTGTCGCCCACAGATACGCAGTATTTT

size: many
V: TRBV25-1
D: NA
J: TRBJ1-2
CDR3: CASSELGKGHGYTF
DNA: TGTGCCAGCAGTGAATTGGGAAAGGGGCATGGCTACACCTTC

size: many
V: TRBV19
D: TRBD1
J: TRBJ1-6
CDR3: CASTATGGNSPLHF
DNA: TGTGCCAGTACGGCGACAGGGGGAAATTCACCCCTCCACTTT

size: many
V: TRBV5-1
D: TRBD2
J: TRBJ2-7
CDR3: CASRETSGSGYEQYF
DNA: TGCGCCAGCAGAGAGACTAGCGGGAGTGGTTACGAGCAGTACTTC

size: many
V: TRBV4-2
D: TRBD2
J: TRBJ2-7
CDR3: CASSQDFSGGSYEQYF
DNA: TGTGCCAGCAGCCAAGATTTTAGCGGGGGGTCCTACGAGCAGTACTTC

size: many
V: TRBV7-2
D: TRBD2
J: TRBJ2-5
CDR3: CASSLGVAGGETQYF
DNA: TGTGCCAGCAGCTTAGGGGTGGCGGGAGGCGAGACCCAGTACTTC

size: NA
V: TRBV6-1
D: TRBD1
J: TRBJ2-7
CDR3: CASRGQGAEQYF
DNA: TGTGCCAGCAGGGGACAGGGGGCCGAGCAGTACTTC

size: many
V: TRBV6-2/TRBV6-3
D: NA
J: TRBJ1-5
CDR3: CASSYSGPDQPQHF
DNA: TGTGCCAGCAGTTACTCGGGGCCGGATCAGCCCCAGCATTTT

size: many
V: TRBV6-5
D: TRBD1
J: TRBJ1-2
CDR3: CASSGTGRGTNYGYTF
DNA: TGTGCCAGCAGCGGGACAGGGCGCGGTACAAACTATGGCTACACCTTC

size: NA
V: TRBV5-1
D: TRBD2
J: TRBJ2-7
CDR3: CASSFLTGLAGGEQYF
DNA: TGCGCCAGCAGCTTTTTGACGGGACTAGCGGGCGGCGAGCAGTACTTC

size: many
V: TRBV20-1
D: TRBD2
J: TRBJ2-7
CDR3: CSASGTSGTFYEQYF
DNA: TGCAGTGCCTCAGGGACTAGCGGAACTTTCTACGAGCAGTACTTC

size: many
V: TRBV29-1
D: TRBD1
J: TRBJ1-5
CDR3: CSVGTANQPQHF
DNA: TGCAGCGTCGGGACAGCCAATCAGCCCCAGCATTTT

size: NA
V: TRBV12-3/TRBV12-4
D: NA
J: TRBJ1-5
CDR3: CASSLRSGVSNQPQHF
DNA: TGTGCCAGCAGTTTAAGGTCCGGGGTTAGCAATCAGCCCCAGCATTTT

size: many
V: TRBV19
D: NA
J: TRBJ1-1
CDR3: CASSLRTENTETFF
DNA: TGTGCCAGTAGCTTAAGGACAGAGAACACTGAAACTTTCTTT

size: many
V: TRBV19
D: TRBD1
J: TRBJ2-7
CDR3: CASSTGQVNYEQYF
DNA: TGTGCCAGTAGTACGGGACAGGTAAACTACGAGCAGTACTTC

size: many
V: TRBV30
D: NA
J: TRBJ1-1
CDR3: CAWSAGEVNTEAFF
DNA: TGTGCCTGGAGTGCGGGGGAGGTGAACACTGAAGCTTTCTTT

size: NA
V: TRBV27
D: NA
J: TRBJ2-5
CDR3: CASRLSLGGQETQYF
DNA: TGTGCCAGCAGACTATCCCTCGGGGGCCAAGAGACCCAGTACTTC

size: many
V: TRBV11-2
D: NA
J: TRBJ2-5
CDR3: CASSPGTSEGETQYF
DNA: TGTGCCAGCAGCCCTGGGACTTCTGAGGGGGAGACCCAGTACTTC

size: many
V: TRBV20-1
D: NA
J: TRBJ1-1
CDR3: CSASSGINTEAFF
DNA: TGCAGTGCTAGCTCCGGGATAAACACTGAAGCTTTCTTT

size: few
V: TRBV2
D: TRBD2
J: TRBJ2-5
CDR3: CASTRDYLQETQYF
DNA: TGTGCCAGCACTCGGGACTACCTCCAAGAGACCCAGTACTTC

size: few
V: TRBV7-9
D: NA
J: TRBJ1-6
CDR3: CASSSWGTVDHSPLHF
DNA: TGTGCCAGCAGCTCCTGGGGTACGGTAGATCATTCACCCCTCCACTTT

size: many
V: TRBV29-1
D: NA
J: TRBJ1-5
CDR3: CSVEDRRPADSNQPQHF
DNA: TGCAGCGTTGAAGATCGACGTCCTGCCGATAGCAATCAGCCCCAGCATTTT

size: many
V: TRBV20-1
D: NA
J: TRBJ2-7
CDR3: CSADDHSYEQYF
DNA: TGCAGTGCTGATGACCACTCCTACGAGCAGTACTTC

size: many
V: TRBV18
D: NA
J: TRBJ2-4
CDR3: CASSPRLSGRAKNIQYF
DNA: TGTGCCAGCTCACCACGTCTTAGCGGACGAGCCAAAAACATTCAGTACTTC

size: many
V: TRBV15
D: TRBD2
J: TRBJ2-5
CDR3: CATSGAGGTERWKTQYF
DNA: TGTGCCACCAGCGGAGCCGGGGGGACTGAGAGATGGAAGACCCAGTACTTC

size: many
V: TRBV7-3
D: TRBD1
J: TRBJ2-7
CDR3: CASSLTGQGSSYEQYF
DNA: TGTGCCAGCAGCTTAACCGGACAGGGGAGCTCCTACGAGCAGTACTTC

size: many
V: TRBV29-1
D: TRBD2
J: TRBJ2-5
CDR3: CSVEGGVVAGQGTQYF
DNA: TGCAGCGTTGAAGGGGGGGTGGTAGCGGGTCAAGGGACCCAGTACTTC

size: many
V: TRBV2
D: NA
J: TRBJ1-1
CDR3: CASSENGGLITGEAFF
DNA: TGTGCCAGCAGTGAAAACGGGGGCTTAATCACCGGGGAAGCTTTCTTT

size: few
V: TRBV6-1
D: TRBD1
J: TRBJ2-7
CDR3: CASSEVTGAVPAYEQYF
DNA: TGTGCCAGCAGTGAGGTGACAGGGGCCGTCCCTGCCTACGAGCAGTACTTC

size: once
V: TRBV7-9
D: NA
J: TRBJ1-2
CDR3: CASSPTQRDGYTF
DNA: TGTGCCAGCAGCCCGACTCAAAGAGATGGCTACACCTTC

size: many
V: TRBV6-4
D: NA
J: TRBJ2-2
CDR3: CASKWLANTGELFF
DNA: TGTGCCAGCAAGTGGCTAGCGAACACCGGGGAGCTGTTTTTT

size: many
V: TRBV6-2/TRBV6-3
D: NA
J: TRBJ2-5
CDR3: CASSYSMATSRRTETQYF
DNA: TGTGCCAGCAGTTACTCGATGGCAACTAGCCGACGAACGGAGACCCAGTACTTC

size: NA
V: TRBV11-2
D: TRBD1
J: TRBJ2-7
CDR3: CASSLTAPGQGYEQYF
DNA: TGTGCCAGCAGCTTAACCGCCCCGGGACAGGGTTACGAGCAGTACTTC

size: NA
V: TRBV6-2/TRBV6-3
D: NA
J: TRBJ1-2
CDR3: CASSPPEAYGYTF
DNA: TGTGCCAGCAGTCCCCCCGAGGCCTATGGCTACACCTTC

size: many
V: TRBV12-3/TRBV12-4
D: NA
J: TRBJ2-5
CDR3: CASSLGIETQYF
DNA: TGTGCCAGCAGTTTGGGTATTGAGACCCAGTACTTC

size: many
V: TRBV5-4
D: NA
J: TRBJ2-5
CDR3: CASSLAWGDKTQYF
DNA: TGTGCCAGCAGCTTGGCGTGGGGGGACAAGACCCAGTACTTC